Below, 20 T cell receptor beta chains from the same sample are listed, as sequenced in a study of control samples from healthy donors and cancer patients. Using immunoSEQ multiplex PCR, the repertoire was profiled, and TCRdb retains in-frame clones only, with some absent. The sample has approximately 170,000 clones; 91% are singletons. The source material was blood. The receptors originated from a woman aged 25 to 39 in good health.

V is TRBV5-1 and J is TRBJ2-3; possible D gene TRBD2, 5 bases. V lost 4 bases and J 2 bases, leaving 11 bases between the germline ends. The CDR3 sequence is 14 residues long. The germline gives CDR1 SGHRS, CDR2 YFSETQ. CDR3 protein: CASSQRTFTDTQYF. In DNA, the CDR3 is TGCGCCAGCAGCCAGCGGACCTTCACAGATACGCAGTATTTT. Full variable domain (rest looked up from reference TRBV5-1 and TRBJ2-3): KAGVTQTPRYLIKTRGQQVTLSCSPISGHRSVSWYQQTPGQGLQFLFEYFSETQRNKGNFPGRFSGRQFSNSRSEMNVSTLELGDSALYLCASSQRTFTDTQYFGPGTRLTVL.

Turning to this clone: Other nucleotide sequences from this sample produce the same CDR3. The chain carries TRBV7-2 and TRBJ1-4, with D unresolved. Per the germline V gene, CDR1 is SGHTA and CDR2 is FQGNSA. The CDR3 consists of 15 residues. The V gene lost 1 base and the J gene lost 0 bases, with 6 bases spanning the gap. The CDR3 DNA is TGTGCCAGCAGCTTAGGGTGGGCAACTAATGAAAAACTGTTTTTT. Translation: CASSLGWATNEKLFF. Combining the CDR3 with reference TRBV7-2 and TRBJ1-4 gives the whole variable domain GAGVSQSPSNKVTEKGKDVELRCDPISGHTALYWYRQSLGQGLEFLIYFQGNSAPDKSGLPSDRFSAERTGGSVSTLTIQRTQQEDSAVYLCASSLGWATNEKLFFGSGTQLSVL.

The J gene is TRBJ1-1, the V gene TRBV6-5; D unresolved. This CDR3 has 15 amino acids. Trimming removed 0 bases from V and 0 bases from J, with 8 bases in between. CDR1 is MNHEY and CDR2 is SVGAGI in the germline V gene. CDR3 DNA sequence: TGTGCCAGCAGTTACTCGAACAACATGAACACTGAAGCTTTCTTT. This encodes CASSYSNNMNTEAFF.

CDR3 protein: CASSQGYGNQPQHF. CDR3 sequence (DNA): TGTGCCAGCAGTCAGGGGTACGGCAATCAGCCCCAGCATTTT. This chain connects TRBV27 to TRBJ1-5; a weak D match, TRBD1 (6 bases). CDR1 is MNHEY, CDR2 SMNVEV, per germline (reference sequence). The ends were cut back, 5 bases at V and 2 bases at J, with 10 bases in the middle. The CDR3 length is 14 residues.

The gene calls are TRBV7-2 and TRBJ2-7, with 9 bases identical to TRBD1. Losses at the gene ends were 6 bases for V and 1 base for J; bases not matched to a gene: 4. The CDR3 totals 14 residues. Per the germline V gene, CDR1 is SGHTA and CDR2 is FQGNSA. The CDR3 sequence: CASSSDRGSYEQYF. The CDR3 nucleotides are TGTGCCAGCAGTTCTGACAGGGGGTCCTACGAGCAGTACTTC.

This clone showed up just once. The J gene is TRBJ1-5, the V gene TRBV23-1; D ambiguous. TRBV23-1 is noted as an ORF with a role that remains uncertain. Trimming removed 3 bases at V and 5 bases at J, with 11 bases between. The CDR3 covers 14 residues. The CDR3 coding sequence is TGCGCCAGCAGTCATTACGCTCCTCATCAGCCCCAGCATTTT. Translating gives CASSHYAPHQPQHF.

This clone was observed a handful of times. The chain links TRBV6-1 to TRBJ1-2; D is undetermined. V gave up 2 bases and J gave up 3 bases, with 10 bases separating them. Germline V gene sequence: CDR1 MNHNS, CDR2 SASEGT. The CDR3 spans 14 residues. CDR3 DNA: TGTGCCAGCAGTGAACAGAAAGGGTACTATGGCTACACCTTC. Its protein product is CASSEQKGYYGYTF.

The chain couples TRBV19 to TRBJ1-5; 10 positions agree with TRBD1. The CDR3 loop spans 15 amino acids. Trimming cost V 7 bases and J 2 bases; bases outside gene matches: 5. Germline V CDR1 and CDR2: LNHDA, SQIVND (reference sequence). The CDR3 bases are TGTGCCAGTAAGCCCGGGACAGGGGGCAATCAGCCCCAGCATTTT. The encoded protein is CASKPGTGGNQPQHF.

This chain joins TRBV5-4 and TRBJ2-1; TRBD2 agrees at 14 bases. Germline V CDR1 and CDR2: SGHNT, YYREEE (reference sequence). The CDR3 has 16 amino acids. J was trimmed by 6 bases and V by 4 bases; bases with no gene match: 6. The CDR3 loop is CASSPKTSGRANEQFF. In nucleotides, the CDR3 is TGTGCCAGCAGCCCCAAGACTAGCGGGAGGGCCAATGAGCAGTTCTTC.

The chain is built from TRBV29-1 and TRBJ2-5; no firm D call. This CDR3 region has 10 residues. The V and J ends lost 6 bases and 3 bases respectively, with 5 bases between them. In germline, CDR1 is SQVTM, CDR2 ANQGSEA. The CDR3 DNA follows: TGCAGCGTCCCGGAAGAGACCCAGTACTTC. Its protein is CSVPEETQYF. Full variable domain (missing parts from reference TRBV29-1 and TRBJ2-5): SAVISQKPSRDICQRGTSLTIQCQVDSQVTMMFWYRQQPGQSLTLIATANQGSEATYESGFVIDKFPISRPNLTFSTLTVSNMSPEDSSIYLCSVPEETQYFGPGTRLLVL.

V is TRBV3-1 (or the pseudogene TRBV3-2) and J is TRBJ1-2, with 10 nucleotides matching TRBD1. Trimming took 3 bases from V and 2 from J; bases not matched to a gene: 3. This CDR3 is 15 amino acids long. CDR1 and CDR2 (germline): LGHDT, YNNKEL (reference sequence). CDR3 loop: CASSQGTGVNYGYTF. DNA for the CDR3: TGTGCCAGCAGCCAGGGGACAGGGGTGAACTATGGCTACACCTTC.

The genes are TRBV5-6 and TRBJ1-1; D is perhaps TRBD1 (6 bases). The CDR3 runs 17 residues. Trimming shortened V by 2 bases and J by 0 bases, and 17 bases separated the two germline ends. Germline CDR1 SGHDT, CDR2 YYEEEE. Here the CDR3 reads CASSFGRSRGMNTEAFF. The CDR3 region has the DNA TGTGCCAGCAGCTTCGGCAGGTCGAGGGGGATGAACACTGAAGCTTTCTTT.

Written as DNA, the CDR3 is TGTGCCAGCAGGGGACAGGGAATCGGAACTAATGAAAAACTGTTTTTT. Translated, it gives CASRGQGIGTNEKLFF. V gene TRBV27 combines with J gene TRBJ1-4; 9 bases match TRBD1. Losses at the gene ends were 6 bases for V and 1 base for J; bases not matched to a gene: 6. The germline CDR1 and CDR2 sequences are MNHEY and SMNVEV (reference sequence). The CDR3 spans 16 residues.

The chain uses TRBV12-3 or TRBV12-4 and TRBJ2-7; D is uncertain. The length of the CDR3 is 13 residues. V shed 3 bases and J shed 1 base, with 7 bases lying between them. Here the CDR3 DNA reads TGTGCCAGCAGTTTGATGAGTTCCTACGAGCAGTACTTC. Translated, it gives CASSLMSSYEQYF.

The chain recombines TRBV19 with TRBJ2-2, with 11 bases that match TRBD2. Germline lookup yields CDR1 LNHDA and CDR2 SQIVND (reference sequence). The V segment lost 5 bases and the J segment 5 bases; nucleotides outside the gene matches: 4. This CDR3 contains 15 residues. The CDR3 sequence is CASSPGLAATGELFF. The DNA of the CDR3 is TGTGCCAGTAGTCCGGGACTAGCGGCTACCGGGGAGCTGTTTTTT.

The chain has TRBV28 and TRBJ2-7; TRBD2 is a possible D gene (6 bases). The V and J ends lost 7 bases and 2 bases respectively, with 12 bases between them. This CDR3 comprises 13 residues. Germline assignment: CDR1 MDHEN and CDR2 SYDVKM. CDR3 nucleotide sequence: TGTGCCAGCAACTTCGGGAGTACCTACGAGCAGTACTTC. It codes for CASNFGSTYEQYF.

V gene TRBV5-1 combines with J gene TRBJ2-3; D is ambiguous. Germline assignment: CDR1 SGHRS and CDR2 YFSETQ. CDR3 length: 15 residues. V dropped 3 bases and J dropped 0 bases, with 11 bases sitting between them. The CDR3 region is CASSSILGSTDTQYF. CDR3 in DNA: TGCGCCAGCAGCTCGATCTTGGGCAGCACAGATACGCAGTATTTT.

This chain connects TRBV5-6 to TRBJ2-5, with TRBD1 identical over 8 bases. This CDR3 comprises 14 residues. V lost 0 bases and J lost 2; bases outside the gene matches: 0. Looked up from germline, CDR1 is SGHDT and CDR2 is YYEEEE. The CDR3 region is CASSLGTGQETQYF. The CDR3 DNA is TGTGCCAGCAGCTTGGGGACAGGGCAAGAGACCCAGTACTTC.

V usage is TRBV4-2 and J usage is TRBJ2-5; perhaps TRBD1 as D (6 bases). With 0 bases removed from V and 4 bases from J, the gap between germline ends came to 12 bases. Germline CDR1 LGHNA, CDR2 YNFKEQ. The CDR3 is made up of 15 amino acids. The CDR3 DNA sequence: TGTGCCAGCAGCCAAGAGGTGCGCAGGGGAGAGACCCAGTACTTC. Protein product: CASSQEVRRGETQYF.

V usage is TRBV19 and J usage is TRBJ2-7, with D unresolved. This CDR3 has 14 amino acids. The germline V gene encodes CDR1 LNHDA and CDR2 SQIVND (reference sequence). V was shortened by 1 base and J by 1 base, with 8 bases between the two germline ends. CDR3 DNA: TGTGCCAGTAGTATAGTCCTGGGTTCCTACGAGCAGTACTTC. Its translation is CASSIVLGSYEQYF.